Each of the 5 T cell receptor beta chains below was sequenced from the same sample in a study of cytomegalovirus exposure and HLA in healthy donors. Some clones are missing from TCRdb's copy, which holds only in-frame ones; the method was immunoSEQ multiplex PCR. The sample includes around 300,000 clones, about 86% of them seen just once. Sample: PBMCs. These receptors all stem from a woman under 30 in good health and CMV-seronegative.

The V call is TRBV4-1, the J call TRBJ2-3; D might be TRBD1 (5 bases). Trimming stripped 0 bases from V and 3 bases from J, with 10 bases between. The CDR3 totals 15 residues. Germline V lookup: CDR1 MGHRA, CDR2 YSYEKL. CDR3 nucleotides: TGCGCCAGCAGCCAAGAACACAGGTGGACAGATACGCAGTATTTT. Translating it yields CASSQEHRWTDTQYF.

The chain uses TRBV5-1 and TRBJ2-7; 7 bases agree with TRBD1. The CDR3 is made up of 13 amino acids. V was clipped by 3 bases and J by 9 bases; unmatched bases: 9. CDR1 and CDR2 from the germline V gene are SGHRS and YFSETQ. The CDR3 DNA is TGCGCCAGCAGCTCCCAAGACAGGGCGTGGCAGTACTTC. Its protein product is CASSSQDRAWQYF.

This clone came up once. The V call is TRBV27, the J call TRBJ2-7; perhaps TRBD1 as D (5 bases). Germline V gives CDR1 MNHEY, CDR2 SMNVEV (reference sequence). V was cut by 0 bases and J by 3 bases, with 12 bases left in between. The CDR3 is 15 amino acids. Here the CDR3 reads CASSLSGRHVYEQYF. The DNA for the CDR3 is TGTGCCAGCAGTTTATCGGGGCGGCATGTCTACGAGCAGTACTTC.

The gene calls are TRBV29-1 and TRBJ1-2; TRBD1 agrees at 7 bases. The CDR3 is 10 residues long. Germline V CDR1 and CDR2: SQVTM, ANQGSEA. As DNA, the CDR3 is TGCGGTCAGGGGGACTATGGCTACACCTTC. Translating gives CGQGDYGYTF.

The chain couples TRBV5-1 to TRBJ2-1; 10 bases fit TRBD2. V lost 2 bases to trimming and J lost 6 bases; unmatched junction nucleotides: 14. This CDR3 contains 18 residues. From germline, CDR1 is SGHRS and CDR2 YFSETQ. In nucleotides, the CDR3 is TGCGCCAGCAGCTTTTGGACTAGCGGTCGGGCTGGTGTCAATGAGCAGTTCTTC. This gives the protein CASSFWTSGRAGVNEQFF.